This is a list of T cell receptor beta chains from one sample in a study of T cell responses to AZD1222 COVID-19 vaccine. Profiled with immunoSEQ multiplex PCR; TCRdb holds only in-frame clones, not every one. The table lists 150,000 to 160,000 clones, about 92% of them singletons. The sample in question was peripheral blood, obtained on day 0 of AZD1222 vaccination. These receptors all come from an adult in good health. CDR3s leave out the opening cysteine and the closing phenylalanine or tryptophan. Each record gives: J gene, V gene, CDR3 protein.

j_call: TRBJ2-7; v_call: TRBV9; cdr3_aa: ASSVDQGRGYEQY
j_call: TRBJ2-7; v_call: TRBV9; cdr3_aa: ASSAGVSSYEQY
j_call: TRBJ1-5; v_call: TRBV9; cdr3_aa: ASSEQDGPYQPQH
j_call: TRBJ1-2; v_call: TRBV14; cdr3_aa: ASSQDPWTGDSYGYT
j_call: TRBJ2-1; v_call: TRBV19; cdr3_aa: ASSIASGRTYNEQF
j_call: TRBJ1-6; v_call: TRBV19; cdr3_aa: ASSRQSSYNSPLH
j_call: TRBJ1-1; v_call: TRBV15; cdr3_aa: ATSRGGRGDTEAF
j_call: TRBJ2-2; v_call: TRBV7-6; cdr3_aa: ASSLGLAGGPTGPGELF
j_call: TRBJ1-2; v_call: TRBV25-1; cdr3_aa: ASSSPGGTGPVSYGYT
j_call: TRBJ1-6; v_call: TRBV30; cdr3_aa: AWDPRYPPLH
j_call: TRBJ2-5; v_call: TRBV30; cdr3_aa: ASHRDYLQETQY
j_call: TRBJ1-5; v_call: TRBV23-1; cdr3_aa: APERDRRANNQPQH
j_call: TRBJ1-1; v_call: TRBV11-2; cdr3_aa: ASSSQVNTEAF
j_call: TRBJ2-2; v_call: TRBV27; cdr3_aa: ASSLAGANTGELF
j_call: TRBJ2-7; v_call: TRBV19; cdr3_aa: ASTDRDRDYEQY
j_call: TRBJ1-2; v_call: TRBV7-9; cdr3_aa: ASSEQGQQLGYT
j_call: TRBJ2-7; v_call: TRBV5-1; cdr3_aa: ASSLLISWDISHEQY
j_call: TRBJ1-1; v_call: TRBV27; cdr3_aa: ASTGAHTEAF
j_call: TRBJ2-7; v_call: TRBV7-9; cdr3_aa: ASSLQRAGLSYEQY
j_call: TRBJ2-5; v_call: TRBV25-1; cdr3_aa: ASSEYGAAKTQY
j_call: TRBJ1-4; v_call: TRBV15; cdr3_aa: ATSRVGGTDEKLF
j_call: TRBJ1-5; v_call: TRBV28; cdr3_aa: ASSLRGRQPQH
j_call: TRBJ2-7; v_call: TRBV7-2; cdr3_aa: ASSLGSAPNEQY
j_call: TRBJ1-1; v_call: TRBV6-5; cdr3_aa: ASSYDRGSTEAF
j_call: TRBJ1-6; v_call: TRBV18; cdr3_aa: ASSLGQGVSPLH
j_call: TRBJ2-6; v_call: TRBV5-4; cdr3_aa: ASGNRRQSSGANVLT
j_call: TRBJ2-3; v_call: TRBV30; cdr3_aa: AWSAGLAGGPDTQY
j_call: TRBJ1-4; v_call: TRBV5-5; cdr3_aa: ASSSEGGFNEKLF
j_call: TRBJ1-2; v_call: TRBV7-2; cdr3_aa: ASSLLLRGYT
j_call: TRBJ1-4; v_call: TRBV7-2; cdr3_aa: ASSLPGQGEKLF
j_call: TRBJ2-3; v_call: TRBV5-4; cdr3_aa: ASSFETASTDTQY
j_call: TRBJ1-1; v_call: TRBV2; cdr3_aa: ASSEGIGNTEAF
j_call: TRBJ1-1; v_call: TRBV7-8; cdr3_aa: ASRGGNTEAF
j_call: TRBJ2-3; v_call: TRBV4-2; cdr3_aa: ASSQPGTSGGDTQY
j_call: TRBJ2-2; v_call: TRBV5-1; cdr3_aa: ASSFWEGPGELF
j_call: TRBJ1-1; v_call: TRBV5-1; cdr3_aa: ASSLDRTNTEAF
j_call: TRBJ1-2; v_call: TRBV28; cdr3_aa: ASSSPGQGAGGYT
j_call: TRBJ1-5; v_call: TRBV18; cdr3_aa: ASSLNAQGVNQPQH
j_call: TRBJ1-1; v_call: TRBV6-6; cdr3_aa: ASRLDRGVTEAF
j_call: TRBJ2-7; v_call: TRBV7-6; cdr3_aa: ASSSGDGDTYEQY
j_call: TRBJ1-2; v_call: TRBV10-3; cdr3_aa: AIYDRAGANYGYT
j_call: TRBJ1-6; v_call: TRBV2; cdr3_aa: ASRGPQGQHWPLH
j_call: TRBJ2-7; v_call: TRBV2; cdr3_aa: ASSDSYEQY
j_call: TRBJ1-4; v_call: TRBV18; cdr3_aa: ASSPSRAGEKLF
j_call: TRBJ1-6; v_call: TRBV9; cdr3_aa: ASSSGGASPLH
j_call: TRBJ1-5; v_call: TRBV5-4; cdr3_aa: ASSLGPWYQPQH
j_call: TRBJ2-3; v_call: TRBV5-1; cdr3_aa: ASSIDGRTDTQY
j_call: TRBJ1-5; v_call: TRBV19; cdr3_aa: ASSTGAQGPQH
j_call: TRBJ2-7; v_call: TRBV6-5; cdr3_aa: ASSYGVSYEQY
j_call: TRBJ1-2; v_call: TRBV18; cdr3_aa: ASSHEPGQSLYGYT
j_call: TRBJ1-2; v_call: TRBV13; cdr3_aa: ASSLDSFYGYT
j_call: TRBJ2-1; v_call: TRBV28; cdr3_aa: ASGSSGGAGNEQF
j_call: TRBJ2-7; v_call: TRBV11-3; cdr3_aa: ASSFLAAGGTSYEQY
j_call: TRBJ1-3; v_call: TRBV6-1; cdr3_aa: ASSDPGSGNTIY
j_call: TRBJ2-7; v_call: TRBV30; cdr3_aa: AWKDRGLAPYEQY